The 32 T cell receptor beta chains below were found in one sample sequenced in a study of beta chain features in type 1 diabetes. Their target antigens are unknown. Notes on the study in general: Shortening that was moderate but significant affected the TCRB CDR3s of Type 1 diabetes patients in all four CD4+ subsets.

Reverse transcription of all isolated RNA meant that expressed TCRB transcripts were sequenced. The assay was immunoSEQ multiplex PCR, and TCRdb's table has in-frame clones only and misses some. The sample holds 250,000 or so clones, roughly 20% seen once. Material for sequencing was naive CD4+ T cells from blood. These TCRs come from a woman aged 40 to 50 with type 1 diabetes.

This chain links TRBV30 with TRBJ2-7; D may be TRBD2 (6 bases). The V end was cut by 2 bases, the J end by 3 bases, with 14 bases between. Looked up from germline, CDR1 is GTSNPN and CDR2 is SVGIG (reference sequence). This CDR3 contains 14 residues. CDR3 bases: TGTGCCTGGAGTCAAGGGGTTAGCGGCTACGAGCAGTACTTC. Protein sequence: CAWSQGVSGYEQYF.

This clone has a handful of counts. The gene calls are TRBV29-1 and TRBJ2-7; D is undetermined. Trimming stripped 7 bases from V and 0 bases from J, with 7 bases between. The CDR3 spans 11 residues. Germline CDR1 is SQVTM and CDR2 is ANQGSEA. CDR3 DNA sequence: TGCAGCGGAACAAGCTCCTACGAGCAGTACTTC. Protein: CSGTSSYEQYF.

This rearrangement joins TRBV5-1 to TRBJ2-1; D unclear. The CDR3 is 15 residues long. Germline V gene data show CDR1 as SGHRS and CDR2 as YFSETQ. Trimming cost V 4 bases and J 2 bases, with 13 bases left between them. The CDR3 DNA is TGCGCCAGCAGCCTCGACGGAGCGACCTACAATGAGCAGTTCTTC. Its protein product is CASSLDGATYNEQFF.

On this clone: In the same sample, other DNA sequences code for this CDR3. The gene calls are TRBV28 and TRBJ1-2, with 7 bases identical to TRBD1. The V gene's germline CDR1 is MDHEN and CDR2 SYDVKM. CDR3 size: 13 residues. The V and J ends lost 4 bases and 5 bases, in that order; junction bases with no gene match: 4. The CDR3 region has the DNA TGTGCCAGCAGTTCCGGGACAGCGTATGGCTACACCTTC. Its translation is CASSSGTAYGYTF.

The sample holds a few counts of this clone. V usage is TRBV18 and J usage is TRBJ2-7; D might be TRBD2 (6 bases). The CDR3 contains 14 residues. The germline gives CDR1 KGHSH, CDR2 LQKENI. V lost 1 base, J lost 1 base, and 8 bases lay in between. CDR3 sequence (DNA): TGTGCCAGCTCACCACGACTAGTTTCCTACGAGCAGTACTTC. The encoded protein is CASSPRLVSYEQYF.

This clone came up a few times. The CDR3 DNA follows: TGTGCCAGCGCCGGACTAGCGACAGATACGCAGTATTTT. Encoded protein: CASAGLATDTQYF. The chain combines TRBV18 with TRBJ2-3; 9 bases match TRBD2. The CDR3 has 13 amino acids. The ends lost 8 bases at V and 3 bases at J; junction bases unmatched: 3. CDR1 KGHSH and CDR2 LQKENI come from the germline V gene.

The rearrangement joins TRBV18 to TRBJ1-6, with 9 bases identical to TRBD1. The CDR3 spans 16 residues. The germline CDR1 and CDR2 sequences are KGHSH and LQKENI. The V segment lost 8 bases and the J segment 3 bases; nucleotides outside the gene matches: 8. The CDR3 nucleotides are TGTGCCAGCCGCACCGGGACAGGGCTCTATAATTCACCCCTCCACTTT. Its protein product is CASRTGTGLYNSPLHF.

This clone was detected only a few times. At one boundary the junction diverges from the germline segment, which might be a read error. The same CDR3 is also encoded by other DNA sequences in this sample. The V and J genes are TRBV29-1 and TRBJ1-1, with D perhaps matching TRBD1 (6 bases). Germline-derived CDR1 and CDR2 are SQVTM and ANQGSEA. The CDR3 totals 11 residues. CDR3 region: CSAERGTEAFF. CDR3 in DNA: TGCAGCGCTGAAAGGGGGACGGAAGCTTTCTTT.

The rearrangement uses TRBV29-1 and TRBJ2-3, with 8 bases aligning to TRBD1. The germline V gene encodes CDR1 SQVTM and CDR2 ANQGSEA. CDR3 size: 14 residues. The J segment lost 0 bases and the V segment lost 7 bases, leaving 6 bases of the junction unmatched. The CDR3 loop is CSAATGASTDTQYF. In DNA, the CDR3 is TGCAGCGCCGCGACAGGGGCTAGCACAGATACGCAGTATTTT.

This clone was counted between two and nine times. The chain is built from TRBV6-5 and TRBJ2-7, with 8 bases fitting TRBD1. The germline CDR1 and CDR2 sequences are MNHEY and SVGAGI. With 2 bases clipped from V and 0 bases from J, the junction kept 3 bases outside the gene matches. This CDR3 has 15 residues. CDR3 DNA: TGTGCCAGCAGTTACCGGGACAGGAGCTCCTACGAGCAGTACTTC. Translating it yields CASSYRDRSSYEQYF.

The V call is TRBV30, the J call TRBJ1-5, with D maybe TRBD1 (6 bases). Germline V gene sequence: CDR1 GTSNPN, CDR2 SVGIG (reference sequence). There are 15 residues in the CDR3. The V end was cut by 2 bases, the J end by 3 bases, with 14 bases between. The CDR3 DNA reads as TGTGCCTGGAGTTTACCCCGGGACAACAATCAGCCCCAGCATTTT. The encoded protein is CAWSLPRDNNQPQHF.

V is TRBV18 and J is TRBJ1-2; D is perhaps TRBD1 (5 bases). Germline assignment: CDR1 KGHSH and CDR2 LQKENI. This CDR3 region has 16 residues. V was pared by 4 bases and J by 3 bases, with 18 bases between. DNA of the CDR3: TGTGCCAGCTCACTTCCGAGGAATCAGGGTGACTATGGCTACACCTTC. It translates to CASSLPRNQGDYGYTF. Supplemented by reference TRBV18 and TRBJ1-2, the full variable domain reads NAGVMQNPRHLVRRRGQEARLRCSPMKGHSHVYWYRQLPEEGLKFMVYLQKENIIDESGMPKERFSAEFPKEGPSILRIQQVVRGDSAAYFCASSLPRNQGDYGYTFGSGTRLTVV.

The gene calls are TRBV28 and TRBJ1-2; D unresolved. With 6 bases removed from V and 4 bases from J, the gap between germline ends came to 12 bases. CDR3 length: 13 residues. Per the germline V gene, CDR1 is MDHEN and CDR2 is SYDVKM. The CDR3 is CASRWPAGYGYTF. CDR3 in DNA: TGTGCCAGCAGATGGCCGGCAGGCTATGGCTACACCTTC.

CDR3 region: CSVEDAGTGSGELFF. CDR3 DNA: TGCAGCGTTGAAGATGCCGGGACAGGGAGCGGGGAGCTGTTTTTT. This chain connects TRBV29-1 to TRBJ2-2; 9 nucleotides match TRBD1. The CDR3 consists of 15 residues. Germline CDR1 SQVTM, CDR2 ANQGSEA. J lost 7 bases, V lost 0 bases, and 6 bases had no gene match.

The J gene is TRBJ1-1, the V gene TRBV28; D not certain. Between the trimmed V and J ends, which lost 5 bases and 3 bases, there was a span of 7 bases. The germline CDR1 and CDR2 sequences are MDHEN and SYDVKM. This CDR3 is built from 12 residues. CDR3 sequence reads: CASSGTYTEAFF. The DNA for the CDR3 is TGTGCCAGCAGTGGCACCTACACTGAAGCTTTCTTT. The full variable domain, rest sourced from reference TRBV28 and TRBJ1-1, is DVKVTQSSRYLVKRTGEKVFLECVQDMDHENMFWYRQDPGLGLRLIYFSYDVKMKEKGDIPEGYSVSREKKERFSLILESASTNQTSMYLCASSGTYTEAFFGQGTRLTVV.

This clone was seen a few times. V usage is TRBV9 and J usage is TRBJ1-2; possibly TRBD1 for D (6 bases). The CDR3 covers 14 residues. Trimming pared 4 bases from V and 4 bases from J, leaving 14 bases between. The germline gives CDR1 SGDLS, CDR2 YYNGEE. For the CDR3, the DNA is TGTGCCAGCAGCCCGGTGACAGGCCCCTATGGCTACACCTTC. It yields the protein CASSPVTGPYGYTF. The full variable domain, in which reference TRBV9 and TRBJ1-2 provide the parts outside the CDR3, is DSGVTQTPKHLITATGQRVTLRCSPRSGDLSVYWYQQSLDQGLQFLIQYYNGEERAKGNILERFSAQQFPDLHSELNLSSLELGDSALYFCASSPVTGPYGYTFGSGTRLTVV.

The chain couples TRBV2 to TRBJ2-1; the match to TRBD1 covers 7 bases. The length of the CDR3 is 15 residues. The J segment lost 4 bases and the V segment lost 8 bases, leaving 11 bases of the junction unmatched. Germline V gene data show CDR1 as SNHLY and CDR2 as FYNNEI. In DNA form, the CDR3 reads TGTGCCAGCGGGAAGACAGGGTCGGGGTACAATGAGCAGTTCTTC. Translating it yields CASGKTGSGYNEQFF.

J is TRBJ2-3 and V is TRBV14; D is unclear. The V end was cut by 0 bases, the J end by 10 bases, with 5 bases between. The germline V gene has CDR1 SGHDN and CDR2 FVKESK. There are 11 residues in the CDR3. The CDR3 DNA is TGTGCCAGCAGCCAAGATGAGCCGCAGTATTTT. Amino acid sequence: CASSQDEPQYF.

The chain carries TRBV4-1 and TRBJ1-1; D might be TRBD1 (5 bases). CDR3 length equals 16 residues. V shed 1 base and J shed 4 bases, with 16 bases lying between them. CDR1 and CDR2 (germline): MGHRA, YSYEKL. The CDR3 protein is CASSQAFRVAGTEAFF. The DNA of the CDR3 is TGCGCCAGCAGCCAAGCCTTCAGGGTGGCCGGCACTGAAGCTTTCTTT.

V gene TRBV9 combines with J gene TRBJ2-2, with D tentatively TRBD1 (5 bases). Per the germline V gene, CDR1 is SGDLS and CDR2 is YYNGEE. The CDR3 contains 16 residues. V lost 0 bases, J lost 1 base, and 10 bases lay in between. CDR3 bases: TGTGCCAGCAGCGTAGATTTAGGACAGAACACCGGGGAGCTGTTTTTT. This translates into CASSVDLGQNTGELFF.

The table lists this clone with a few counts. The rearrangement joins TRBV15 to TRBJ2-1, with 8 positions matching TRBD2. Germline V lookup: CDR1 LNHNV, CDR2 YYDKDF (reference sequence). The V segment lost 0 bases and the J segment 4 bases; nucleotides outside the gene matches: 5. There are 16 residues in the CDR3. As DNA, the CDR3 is TGTGCCACCAGCAGAGATCGTGCGGGGGGATACAATGAGCAGTTCTTC. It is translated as CATSRDRAGGYNEQFF.

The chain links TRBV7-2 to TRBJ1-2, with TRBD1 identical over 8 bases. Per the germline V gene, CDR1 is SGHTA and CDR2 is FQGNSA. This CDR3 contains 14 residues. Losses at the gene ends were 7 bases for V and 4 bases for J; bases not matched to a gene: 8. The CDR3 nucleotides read TGTGCCAGCACCATGACAGGGGCAATCTATGGCTACACCTTC. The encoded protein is CASTMTGAIYGYTF.

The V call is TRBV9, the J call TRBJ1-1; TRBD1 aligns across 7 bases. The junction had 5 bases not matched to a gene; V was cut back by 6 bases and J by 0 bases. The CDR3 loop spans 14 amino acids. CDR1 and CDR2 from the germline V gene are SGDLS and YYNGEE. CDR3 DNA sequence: TGTGCCAGCACCGCGACAGGGATGAACACTGAAGCTTTCTTT. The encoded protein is CASTATGMNTEAFF.

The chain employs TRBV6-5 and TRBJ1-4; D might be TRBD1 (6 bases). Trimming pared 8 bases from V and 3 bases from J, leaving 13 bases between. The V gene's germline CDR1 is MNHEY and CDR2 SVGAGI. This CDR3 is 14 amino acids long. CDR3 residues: CASAIGGANEKLFF. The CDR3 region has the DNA TGTGCCAGCGCCATAGGGGGAGCTAATGAAAAACTGTTTTTT.

CDR3 loop: CASSSRVQYNEQFF. The CDR3, as DNA: TGTGCCAGCAGCTCCCGGGTCCAGTACAATGAGCAGTTCTTC. The chain is built from TRBV5-4 and TRBJ2-1; D uncertain. The germline V gene has CDR1 SGHNT and CDR2 YYREEE (reference sequence). The CDR3 has 14 residues. The V end was cut by 3 bases, the J end by 4 bases, with 11 bases between.

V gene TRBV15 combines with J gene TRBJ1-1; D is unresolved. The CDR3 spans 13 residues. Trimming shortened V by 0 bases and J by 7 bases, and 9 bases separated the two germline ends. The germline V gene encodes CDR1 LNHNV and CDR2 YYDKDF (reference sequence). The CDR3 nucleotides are TGTGCCACCAGCAGAGAGAAGAGGGTTGAAGCTTTCTTT. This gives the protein CATSREKRVEAFF.

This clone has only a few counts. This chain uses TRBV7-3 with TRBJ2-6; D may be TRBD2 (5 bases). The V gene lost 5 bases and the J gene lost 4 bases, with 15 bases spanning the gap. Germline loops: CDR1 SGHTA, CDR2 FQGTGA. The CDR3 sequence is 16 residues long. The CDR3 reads CASSPTAGSGANVLTF. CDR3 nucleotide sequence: TGTGCCAGCAGCCCGACCGCGGGTTCGGGGGCCAACGTCCTGACTTTC.

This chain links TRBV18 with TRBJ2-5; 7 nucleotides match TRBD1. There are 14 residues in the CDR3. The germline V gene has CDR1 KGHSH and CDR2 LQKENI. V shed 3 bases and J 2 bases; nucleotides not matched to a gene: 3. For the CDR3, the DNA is TGTGCCAGCTCACCCGACAGGGCTCAAGAGACCCAGTACTTC. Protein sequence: CASSPDRAQETQYF.

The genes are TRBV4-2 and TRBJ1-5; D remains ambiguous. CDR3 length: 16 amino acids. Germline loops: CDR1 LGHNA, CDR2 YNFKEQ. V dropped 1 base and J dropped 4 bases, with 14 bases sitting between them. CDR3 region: CASSQGQPGNNQPQHF. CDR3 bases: TGTGCCAGCAGCCAAGGGCAGCCGGGGAATAATCAGCCCCAGCATTTT.

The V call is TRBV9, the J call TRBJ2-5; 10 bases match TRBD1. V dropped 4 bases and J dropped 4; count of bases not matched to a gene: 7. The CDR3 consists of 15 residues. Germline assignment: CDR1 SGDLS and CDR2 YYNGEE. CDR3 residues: CASSSRTGGGETQYF. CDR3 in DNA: TGTGCCAGCAGCTCCCGGACAGGGGGAGGAGAGACCCAGTACTTC.

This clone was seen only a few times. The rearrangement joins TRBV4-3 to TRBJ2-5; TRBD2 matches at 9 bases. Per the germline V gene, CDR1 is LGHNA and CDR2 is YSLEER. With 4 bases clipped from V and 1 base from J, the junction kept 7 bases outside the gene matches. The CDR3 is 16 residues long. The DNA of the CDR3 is TGCGCCAGCAGCCCGGGGGCTAGCGGGGTCCAAGAGACCCAGTACTTC. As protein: CASSPGASGVQETQYF.

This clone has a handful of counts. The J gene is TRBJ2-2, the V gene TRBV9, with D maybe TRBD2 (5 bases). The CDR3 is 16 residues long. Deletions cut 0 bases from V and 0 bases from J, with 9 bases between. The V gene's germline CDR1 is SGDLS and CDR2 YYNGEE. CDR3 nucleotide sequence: TGTGCCAGCAGCGTAGCGGGGAGCACGAACACCGGGGAGCTGTTTTTT. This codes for CASSVAGSTNTGELFF.